One sample yielded the 31 T cell receptor beta chains listed below, sequenced in a study of response to subunit inactivated influenza vaccine. Each CDR3 protein is one row after TCRdb ran MiXCR on the RT-PCR reads. In the table there are roughly 710,000 distinct CDR3 sequences, approximately 14% of which are singletons. The sample here was PBMCs from blood, taken around 15 days before vaccination. The receptor set was obtained from a man between 50 and 59 years old who received an inactivated influenza vaccine.

The sample holds many counts of this clonotype. The CDR3 here is CASSLERMNSPLHF. The CDR3 region has the DNA TGTGCCAGCAGCTTAGAGCGGATGAATTCACCCCTCCACTTT. J is TRBJ1-6 and V is TRBV7-8; no clear D gene. The length of the CDR3 is 14 residues. The V gene's germline CDR1 is SGHVS and CDR2 FQNEAQ. The V end was cut by 1 base, the J end by 7 bases, with 8 bases between.

The chain links TRBV7-9 to TRBJ2-5, with 11 bases that match TRBD1. The junction had 2 bases not matched to a gene; V was cut back by 7 bases and J by 7 bases. This CDR3 is built from 12 residues. CDR1 is SEHNR, CDR2 FQNEAQ, per germline (reference sequence). The CDR3 region is CASTGQGGTQYF. The CDR3 DNA follows: TGTGCCAGCACGGGACAGGGGGGGACCCAGTACTTC.

This chain joins TRBV20-1 and TRBJ2-1; 15 positions match TRBD2. From germline, CDR1 is DFQATT and CDR2 SNEGSKA (reference sequence). The CDR3 has 16 residues. After removal of 6 bases from V and 3 bases from J, the junction contained 6 bases not matched to a gene. The CDR3 is CSAIPGLAGGYNEQFF. CDR3 DNA: TGCAGTGCCATCCCGGGACTAGCGGGAGGCTACAATGAGCAGTTCTTC.

This clonotype was seen many times. The rearrangement links TRBV6-2 or TRBV6-3 to TRBJ2-5; tentative D call: TRBD2 (5 bases). The V gene lost 6 bases and the J gene lost 4 bases, with 15 bases spanning the gap. The length of the CDR3 is 14 residues. Germline-derived CDR1 and CDR2 are MNHEY and SVGEGT. CDR3 sequence (DNA): TGTGCCAGCAGGGGCACTAGGTTGAGAGAGACCCAGTACTTC. The encoded protein is CASRGTRLRETQYF.

This clonotype was recorded many times. The chain links TRBV4-2 to TRBJ2-1, with 7 nucleotides matching TRBD1. The germline CDR1 and CDR2 sequences are LGHNA and YNFKEQ. The CDR3 has 17 residues. The V gene end was trimmed by 4 bases and the J gene end by 8 bases; junction bases not matched to a gene: 17. In DNA form, the CDR3 reads TGTGCCAGCAGCCCGAGGGCACTGACAGGGTGGGTCGATGAGCAGTTCTTC. Amino acid sequence: CASSPRALTGWVDEQFF.

The chain carries TRBV20-1 and TRBJ2-3, with 9 bases identical to TRBD1. The CDR3 loop spans 14 amino acids. After removal of 5 bases from V and 1 base from J, the junction contained 4 bases not matched to a gene. Per the germline V gene, CDR1 is DFQATT and CDR2 is SNEGSKA (reference sequence). CDR3 DNA: TGCAGTGCTCGGACAGGGGCCCGCACAGATACGCAGTATTTT. Its protein product is CSARTGARTDTQYF.

In this sample, this clonotype turned up many times. The V gene is TRBV29-1, the J gene TRBJ1-1; unclear D gene. Germline V CDR1 and CDR2: SQVTM, ANQGSEA. The germline V and J ends were trimmed by 8 bases and 5 bases, with 12 bases remaining between them. There are 11 residues in the CDR3. The CDR3 DNA is TGCAGCCCCATGTCGGGAACTGAAGCTTTCTTT. It yields the protein CSPMSGTEAFF.

This clonotype was found many times. The chain uses TRBV29-1 and TRBJ1-5, with TRBD1 matching 7 bases. Germline values: CDR1 SQVTM, CDR2 ANQGSEA. The CDR3 spans 14 residues. V gave up 7 bases and J gave up 3 bases; unmatched junction bases: 9. The CDR3 protein is CSAGGTDPNQPQHF. The CDR3 region has the DNA TGCAGCGCTGGTGGGACAGACCCCAATCAGCCCCAGCATTTT.

This clonotype was counted a few times. This chain links TRBV5-1 with TRBJ2-6; 10 bases line up with TRBD1. Trimming took 5 bases from V and 2 from J; bases not matched to a gene: 7. Per germline, CDR1 SGHRS and CDR2 YFSETQ. The CDR3 covers 17 residues. CDR3 sequence reads: CASSRGTGVPGANVLTF. The CDR3 region has the DNA TGCGCCAGCAGTCGCGGGACAGGGGTTCCTGGGGCCAACGTCCTGACTTTC. Based on the CDR3 plus reference TRBV5-1 and TRBJ2-6, the full variable domain is KAGVTQTPRYLIKTRGQQVTLSCSPISGHRSVSWYQQTPGQGLQFLFEYFSETQRNKGNFPGRFSGRQFSNSRSEMNVSTLELGDSALYLCASSRGTGVPGANVLTFGAGSRLTVL.

This chain joins TRBV7-2 and TRBJ2-1; possibly TRBD1 for D (5 bases). The CDR3 consists of 17 residues. Trimming shortened V by 5 bases and J by 6 bases, and 23 bases separated the two germline ends. Germline V gene data show CDR1 as SGHTA and CDR2 as FQGNSA. The CDR3 reads CASSRRMGPSLGNEQFF. CDR3 nucleotide sequence: TGTGCCAGCAGCCGCAGGATGGGGCCATCCCTGGGCAATGAGCAGTTCTTC.

This clonotype was seen ten or more times. The chain carries TRBV5-1 and TRBJ2-5; 10 nucleotides match TRBD1. The junction had 7 bases not matched to a gene; V was cut back by 4 bases and J by 4 bases. Germline V CDR1 and CDR2: SGHRS, YFSETQ. The CDR3 consists of 15 residues. The CDR3 here is CASSISGTGVETQYF. CDR3 sequence (DNA): TGCGCCAGCAGCATCTCCGGGACAGGGGTAGAGACCCAGTACTTC. The variable domain in full, completed from reference TRBV5-1 and TRBJ2-5, reads KAGVTQTPRYLIKTRGQQVTLSCSPISGHRSVSWYQQTPGQGLQFLFEYFSETQRNKGNFPGRFSGRQFSNSRSEMNVSTLELGDSALYLCASSISGTGVETQYFGPGTRLLVL.

There are a few counts of this clonotype. The chain uses TRBV12-3 or TRBV12-4 and TRBJ1-5; TRBD1 is a possible D gene (6 bases). Trimming removed 1 base at V and 4 bases at J, with 8 bases between. The CDR3 has 14 amino acids. The chain's CDR3 is CASSLGTANQPQHF. In DNA form, the CDR3 reads TGTGCCAGCAGTTTAGGGACAGCGAATCAGCCCCAGCATTTT.

This clonotype has more than one count but fewer than ten. The V call is TRBV18, the J call TRBJ1-5, with D possibly TRBD1 on 5 matching bases. The CDR3 has 16 residues. Germline assignment: CDR1 KGHSH and CDR2 LQKENI. Trimming took 2 bases from V and 1 from J, leaving 12 bases between them. CDR3 DNA: TGTGCCAGCTCACCATTTCCTACAGGCAGCAATCAGCCCCAGCATTTT. Translated, it gives CASSPFPTGSNQPQHF.

This clonotype was counted between two and nine times. The chain joins TRBV2 to TRBJ1-2; D may be TRBD1 (5 bases). The CDR3 contains 16 residues. Deletions cut 7 bases from V and 8 bases from J, with 26 bases between. CDR1 and CDR2 (germline): SNHLY, FYNNEI. DNA of the CDR3: TGTGCCAGCAACGTGGACGGGGGGAGCCCGTCGGGAGGCTACACCTTC. Amino acids: CASNVDGGSPSGGYTF.

A note on this clonotype: A junction boundary mismatches the germline segment, possibly from a read error. V gene TRBV11-2 combines with J gene TRBJ2-7; the D call may be TRBD1 or TRBD2 (6 bases each). Germline V lookup: CDR1 SGHAT, CDR2 FQNNGV. The CDR3 has 15 amino acids. CDR3: CASSLERGTPYVQYF. The DNA of the CDR3 is TGTGCCAGCAGCTTAGAAAGGGGGACTCCCTACGTGCAGTACTTC. Filled out from reference TRBV11-2 and TRBJ2-7, the complete variable domain reads EAGVAQSPRYKIIEKRQSVAFWCNPISGHATLYWYQQILGQGPKLLIQFQNNGVVDDSQLPKDRFSAERLKGVDSTLKIQPAKLEDSAVYLCASSLERGTPYVQYFGPGTRLTVT.

This chain connects TRBV4-3 to TRBJ2-3; no clear D gene. With 0 bases removed from V and 3 bases from J, the gap between germline ends came to 10 bases. The CDR3 loop spans 15 amino acids. The germline CDR1 and CDR2 sequences are LGHNA and YSLEER. CDR3: CASSQDGRRTDTQYF. CDR3 nucleotides: TGCGCCAGCAGCCAAGATGGAAGGAGAACAGATACGCAGTATTTT.

In its sample, this clonotype was seen a few times. J is TRBJ2-2 and V is TRBV18, with D possibly being TRBD1 (6 bases). The CDR3 spans 15 residues. Germline assignment: CDR1 KGHSH and CDR2 LQKENI. V dropped 3 bases and J dropped 5 bases, with 13 bases sitting between them. The CDR3 DNA reads TGTGCCAGCTCACCCCCAGGGGTGCGGACCGGGGAGCTGTTTTTT. Residues: CASSPPGVRTGELFF.

The sample holds many counts of this clonotype. The chain employs TRBV6-1 and TRBJ2-1; D tentatively fits TRBD1 or TRBD2 (5 bases each). CDR1 and CDR2 from the germline V gene are MNHNS and SASEGT. This CDR3 contains 18 residues. Trimming cost V 9 bases and J 0 bases, with 24 bases left between them. The CDR3 coding sequence is TGTGCCAGTCGAGGGCTCAGTGAGGGGCTAGGCTCCTACAATGAGCAGTTCTTC. This gives the protein CASRGLSEGLGSYNEQFF.

This clonotype was seen ten or more times. The CDR3 region is CASSPRRGAYEQYF. Written as DNA, the CDR3 is TGTGCCAGCAGCCCCAGAAGGGGGGCCTACGAGCAGTACTTC. The chain employs TRBV3-1 and TRBJ2-7; D may be TRBD1 or TRBD2 (6 bases each). Germline CDR1 reads LGHDT; CDR2 reads YNNKEL (reference sequence). CDR3 size: 14 residues. The V gene lost 4 bases and the J gene lost 2 bases, with 12 bases spanning the gap.

The J gene is TRBJ1-3, the V gene TRBV28, with TRBD1 matching 9 bases. The CDR3 spans 17 residues. The V and J ends lost 4 bases and 0 bases, in that order; junction bases with no gene match: 7. Germline V gene lookup returns CDR1 MDHEN and CDR2 SYDVKM. The CDR3 nucleotides are TGTGCCAGCAGTTCCGGGGGACAGGGAAGCTCTGGAAACACCATATATTTT. It specifies CASSSGGQGSSGNTIYF.

The chain joins TRBV7-2 to TRBJ2-5; 10 positions match TRBD2. The J segment lost 5 bases and the V segment lost 1 base, leaving 7 bases of the junction unmatched. In germline, CDR1 is SGHTA, CDR2 FQGNSA. This CDR3 has 16 residues. Written as DNA, the CDR3 is TGTGCCAGCAGCTTAGTTCTAGCGGGAGCTGGGGAGACCCAGTACTTC. Translating gives CASSLVLAGAGETQYF.

This clonotype was observed a handful of times. The chain has TRBV5-1 and TRBJ1-6, with D perhaps matching TRBD1 (6 bases). CDR1 is SGHRS and CDR2 is YFSETQ in the germline V gene. The V end lost 0 bases, the J end lost 5 bases, and 18 bases lay between the germline ends. The CDR3 consists of 18 residues. The CDR3 nucleotides read TGCGCCAGCAGCTTGGATAAACGACAGGACAGAAATAATTCACCCCTCCACTTT. Amino acids: CASSLDKRQDRNNSPLHF. Looking up the rest from reference TRBV5-1 and TRBJ1-6 gives the full variable domain: KAGVTQTPRYLIKTRGQQVTLSCSPISGHRSVSWYQQTPGQGLQFLFEYFSETQRNKGNFPGRFSGRQFSNSRSEMNVSTLELGDSALYLCASSLDKRQDRNNSPLHFGNGTRLTVT.

Comment on this clonotype: The junction does not match germline at one end; this may be a read error. J is TRBJ2-2 and V is TRBV20-1, with D hard to call. The germline CDR1 and CDR2 sequences are DFQATT and SNEGSKA (reference sequence). The CDR3 sequence is 16 residues long. The DNA of the CDR3 is TGCTGTGCTAGATCAGGAGAGGCTCTGAACACCGGGGAGCTGTTTTTT. It encodes CCARSGEALNTGELFF.

This clonotype was detected many times. The chain carries TRBV20-1 and TRBJ1-2, with D possibly matching TRBD1 (5 bases). The V gene lost 0 bases and the J gene lost 4 bases, with 15 bases spanning the gap. Germline lookup yields CDR1 DFQATT and CDR2 SNEGSKA (reference sequence). This CDR3 is 15 amino acids long. CDR3 nucleotide sequence: TGCAGTGCTAGAGATCTTAAGGGGCCGGTCTATGGCTACACCTTC. Amino acid sequence: CSARDLKGPVYGYTF.

The rearrangement uses TRBV28 and TRBJ2-1; TRBD2 agrees at 8 bases. The CDR3 totals 17 residues. V gave up 7 bases and J gave up 0 bases; unmatched junction bases: 11. The V gene's germline CDR1 is MDHEN and CDR2 SYDVKM. The CDR3 loop reads CASTFSSGLYSYNEQFF. Written as DNA, the CDR3 is TGTGCCAGCACCTTTTCTAGCGGGCTTTACTCCTACAATGAGCAGTTCTTC.

V gene TRBV6-5 combines with J gene TRBJ2-5; 7 nucleotides agree with TRBD1. Germline V gene data show CDR1 as MNHEY and CDR2 as SVGAGI. The J segment lost 9 bases and the V segment lost 0 bases, leaving 4 bases of the junction unmatched. The CDR3 extends over 13 amino acids. Here the CDR3 DNA reads TGTGCCAGCAGTTACTCCAGGGGGTGGTCCCAGTACTTC. Encoded protein: CASSYSRGWSQYF.

This clonotype was observed a few times. V usage is TRBV12-3 or TRBV12-4 and J usage is TRBJ2-2; 8 bases match TRBD2. J gave up 7 bases and V 3 bases, and 7 bases lay outside the gene matches. The CDR3 is 15 residues long. The CDR3 DNA follows: TGTGCCAGCAGTTTTCCGGGACTAGTTAGCGGGGAGCTGTTTTTT. Its translation: CASSFPGLVSGELFF.

This clonotype was found many times. This chain uses TRBV4-3 with TRBJ2-1; D ambiguous. V was clipped by 0 bases and J by 7 bases, with 22 bases between them. Germline CDR1 is LGHNA and CDR2 is YSLEER. The CDR3 is made up of 18 amino acids. CDR3 residues: CASSQDEISGWARNEQFF. Here the CDR3 DNA reads TGCGCCAGCAGCCAAGATGAGATTAGTGGTTGGGCTCGGAATGAGCAGTTCTTC.

The table lists this clonotype with a few counts. The V gene is TRBV9, the J gene TRBJ2-3; 13 bases fit TRBD2. The CDR3 is 17 amino acids. V was clipped by 4 bases and J by 5 bases; unmatched bases: 10. Germline V gene data show CDR1 as SGDLS and CDR2 as YYNGEE. The CDR3 region has the DNA TGTGCCAGCAGCTTCCCCGGGACTAGCGGGATAGGAGATACGCAGTATTTT. It is translated as CASSFPGTSGIGDTQYF.

V gene TRBV5-5 combines with J gene TRBJ1-2; 8 bases line up with TRBD1. The CDR3 is made up of 15 amino acids. Losses at the gene ends were 4 bases for V and 2 bases for J; bases not matched to a gene: 7. Germline lookup yields CDR1 SGHKS and CDR2 YYEKEE (reference sequence). CDR3 protein: CASSKDGQGNYGYTF. The CDR3 DNA is TGTGCCAGCAGCAAGGACGGACAGGGAAACTATGGCTACACCTTC.

This clonotype has a handful of counts. This sequence joins TRBV5-6 and TRBJ1-1; possible D gene TRBD1, 6 bases. V lost 4 bases and J lost 3, with 13 bases in between. Germline V gene lookup returns CDR1 SGHDT and CDR2 YYEEEE. The CDR3 extends over 14 amino acids. CDR3 sequence (DNA): TGTGCCAGCAGCCGCATCACAGGGTACACTGAAGCTTTCTTT. It is translated as CASSRITGYTEAFF.